This TCR beta chain was observed in a study of cytomegalovirus exposure and HLA in healthy donors. Study findings and constraints: Rare TCR sequences dominated, though some public TCRs recurred in many donors. A few chains tied to CMV proved CMV antigen-specific in vitro.

Regarding this clone: Its matching antigen is unknown.

TCRdb's copy holds only in-frame clones and misses some; the assay was immunoSEQ multiplex PCR. The sample consists of around 150,000 clones, under 90% of them appearing once. The V segment lost 6 bases and the J segment 8 bases; nucleotides outside the gene matches: 8. This CDR3 contains 14 residues. Germline values: CDR1 SGHTA, CDR2 FQGTGA. V gene TRBV7-3 combines with J gene TRBJ2-2; 8 bases are shared with TRBD1. The receptor comes from a woman under 30 in good health and CMV-seropositive. Sequenced: PBMCs. Here the CDR3 DNA reads TGTGCCAGCAGGCGCCCAGGGGGCGTGGGGGAGCTGTTTTTT. Translating it yields CASRRPGGVGELFF.